This T cell receptor beta chain derives from a study of CD8+ T cells in alopecia areata. Turning to the study itself: Patients in the study were on tofacitinib for 6 to 18 months, then off it for 6 months. Notes on the study in general: Significant decreases in scalp clonality and expanded CD8+ clones followed tofacitinib treatment. With one nonresponder, baseline CD8+ expansion's link to response remains uncertain. Compared with normal scalp, lesional scalp had higher clonality and more expanded CD8+ clones.

The CDR3 consists of 16 residues. Germline V gene data show CDR1 as SGHTA and CDR2 as FQGNSA. V trimming: 6 bases; J trimming: 3 bases; junction bases outside the gene matches: 9. Treatment in this sample: oral pan-JAK inhibitor, 5-10 mg twice daily. A remark on this clone: Its antigen is undetermined.

Extracted RNA was reverse transcribed into cDNA, the sequencing template. Repertoires were generated with immunoSEQ multiplex PCR, while TCRdb's copy carries only in-frame clones and drops some. The sample contains roughly 200,000 clones, roughly 40% of which appear only once. The source of this sequence is a human donor with alopecia areata. The rearrangement joins TRBV7-2 to TRBJ2-1; 9 bases fit TRBD2. Specimen: CD4+ T cells sorted from blood, collected at approximately week 36, from a patient treated with tofacitinib. Here the CDR3 reads CASSLDSGRLYNEQFF. CDR3 coding DNA: TGTGCCAGCAGTCTCGATAGCGGGAGACTCTACAATGAGCAGTTCTTC.